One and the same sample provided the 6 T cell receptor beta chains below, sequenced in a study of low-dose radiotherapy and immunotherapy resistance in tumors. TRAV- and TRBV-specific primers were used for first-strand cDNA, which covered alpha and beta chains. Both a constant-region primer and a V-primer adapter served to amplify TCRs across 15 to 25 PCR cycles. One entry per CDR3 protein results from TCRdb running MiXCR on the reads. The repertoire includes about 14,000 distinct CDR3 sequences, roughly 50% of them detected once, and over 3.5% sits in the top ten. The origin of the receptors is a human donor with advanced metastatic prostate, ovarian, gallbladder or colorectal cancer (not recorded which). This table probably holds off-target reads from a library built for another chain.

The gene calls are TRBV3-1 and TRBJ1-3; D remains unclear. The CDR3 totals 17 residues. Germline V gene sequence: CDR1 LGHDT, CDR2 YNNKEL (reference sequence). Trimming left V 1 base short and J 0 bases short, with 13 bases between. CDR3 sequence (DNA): TGTGCCAGCAGCCAAGGTTCAAGGCTACTCTCTGGAAACACCATATATTTT. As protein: CASSQGSRLLSGNTIYF. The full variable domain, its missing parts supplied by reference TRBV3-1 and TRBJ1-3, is DTAVSQTPKYLVTQMGNDKSIKCEQNLGHDTMYWYKQDSKKFLKIMFSYNNKELIINETVPNRFSPKSPDKAHLNLHINSLELGDSAVYFCASSQGSRLLSGNTIYFGEGSWLTVV.

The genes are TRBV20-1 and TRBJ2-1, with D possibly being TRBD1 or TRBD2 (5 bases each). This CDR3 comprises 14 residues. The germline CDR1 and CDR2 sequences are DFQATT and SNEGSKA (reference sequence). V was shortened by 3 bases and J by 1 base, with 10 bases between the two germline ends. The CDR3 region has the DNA TGCAGTGCTAGGGGGGTACTTTCCTACAATGAGCAGTTCTTC. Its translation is CSARGVLSYNEQFF.

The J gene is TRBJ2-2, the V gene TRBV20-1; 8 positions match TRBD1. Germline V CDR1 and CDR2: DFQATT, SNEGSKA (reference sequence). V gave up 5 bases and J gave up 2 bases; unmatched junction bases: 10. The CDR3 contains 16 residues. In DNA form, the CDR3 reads TGCAGTGCTTTCCGGGACAGGACCTTTAACACCGGGGAGCTGTTTTTT. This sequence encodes CSAFRDRTFNTGELFF.

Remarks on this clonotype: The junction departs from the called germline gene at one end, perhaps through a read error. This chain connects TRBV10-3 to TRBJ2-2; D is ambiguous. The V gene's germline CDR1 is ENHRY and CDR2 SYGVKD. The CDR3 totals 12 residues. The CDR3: CAVRPETGELFF. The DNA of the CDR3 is TGTGCCGTCAGACCAGAAACCGGGGAGCTGTTTTTT.

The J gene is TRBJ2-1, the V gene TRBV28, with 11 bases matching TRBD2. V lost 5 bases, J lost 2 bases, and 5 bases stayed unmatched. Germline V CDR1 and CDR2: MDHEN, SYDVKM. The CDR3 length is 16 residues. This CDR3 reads CASSPEGLAAYNEQFF. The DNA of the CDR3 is TGTGCCAGCAGTCCCGAGGGACTAGCGGCCTACAATGAGCAGTTCTTC.

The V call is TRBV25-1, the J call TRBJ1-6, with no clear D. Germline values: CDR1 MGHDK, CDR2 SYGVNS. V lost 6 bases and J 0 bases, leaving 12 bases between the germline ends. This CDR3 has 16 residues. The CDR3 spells CASRDGESSYNSPLHF. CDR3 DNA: TGTGCCAGCAGAGACGGGGAGAGCTCCTATAATTCACCCCTCCACTTT.